A single T cell receptor (beta chain) is shown here with its context. No antigen is known for it. This entry is derived from a study of blood T cells in healthy people across ages. Study-wide findings and caveats: More naive CD4+ cells and higher diversity marked long-lived donors relative to aged donors.

Trimming removed 5 bases from V and 7 bases from J, with 12 bases in between. There are 14 residues in the CDR3. A second about 6 to 11 cycle PCR used barcoded and J-beta primers. Each TCR beta cDNA got a 12-nucleotide random molecular identifier. Each CDR3 protein gets one entry after TCRdb re-called the 5' RACE reads with MiXCR. The sample shows 800,000 to 900,000 distinct CDR3 sequences, around two thirds of them seen only once. Ranging in age from roughly 6 to 100, the donors were healthy Caucasian individuals from Russia. Peripheral blood samples of approximately 10 milliliters were drawn from each donor.

The sequence was obtained from a man under 40 in good health. This chain links TRBV12-3 or TRBV12-4 with TRBJ1-6; D unclear. The specimen sequenced was blood. The CDR3 is CASSIGQSNSPLHF. The CDR3 DNA reads as TGTGCCAGCAGTATCGGCCAGAGCAATTCACCCCTCCACTTT.